This T cell receptor beta chain was captured by sequencing in a study of cytomegalovirus exposure and HLA in healthy donors. Study outcomes and limitations: Presence/absence analyses rested on an assumption that sequencing depth was roughly uniform across donors. According to a later analysis, donors in an Asian-associated ancestry cluster reportedly had fewer N-insertions than the approximately 670-donor mean.

The ends were cut back, 1 base at V and 0 bases at J, with 17 bases in the middle. Germline V gene sequence: CDR1 SGHNT, CDR2 YYREEE (reference sequence). This CDR3 is built from 19 residues. PCR amplification relied on 60 Vbeta primers (plus 13 Jbeta primers). The repertoire was sequenced with immunoSEQ multiplex PCR; TCRdb's copy has only in-frame clones and lacks some. The repertoire holds a few hundred thousand clones, with 80% to 90% as singletons. On this clone itself: Antigen unknown.

This clonotype originated in a woman in her late teens or twenties in good health and CMV-seronegative. What was sequenced was PBMCs. This chain links TRBV5-4 with TRBJ2-6, with D tentatively TRBD1 (6 bases). The CDR3 coding sequence is TGTGCCAGCAGCTTGAAGTCGCTCGGACAGAACTCTGGGGCCAACGTCCTGACTTTC. This translates into CASSLKSLGQNSGANVLTF.